The clone carrying this TCR beta chain was detected many times. Its specificity is unknown. This specimen comes from a study of T cell repertoires in cytomegalovirus infection. TCRdb re-derived calls from the reads in MiXCR, one entry per CDR3 protein. The sample contains 800,000 to 950,000 distinct CDR3 sequences, approximately 32% of which appear only once. Germline CDR1 SGHTA, CDR2 FQGNSA. The CDR3 spans 15 residues. V shed 3 bases and J shed 4 bases, with 15 bases lying between them. This TCR derives from a human donor in good health (CMV status not recorded). Some clones in this sample may be carry-over from other donors' samples. The chain is built from TRBV7-2 and TRBJ2-5; D is possibly TRBD1 (6 bases). The sequencing here drew on cultured CD8+ T cells from PBMCs, taken from culture after CMV antigen stimulation. This chain's CDR3 is CASSLVGATRETQYF. CDR3 coding DNA: TGTGCCAGCAGCTTGGTGGGGGCGACCCGAGAGACCCAGTACTTC.